The rows below give T cell receptor beta chains drawn from one sample of a study of T-cell memory formation after mild COVID-19. TCRdb re-analysed the 5' RACE reads in MiXCR, keeping a single row per CDR3 protein. Of 250,000 or so distinct CDR3 sequences listed, 18% were seen once; the top ten hold 23%. Source material: PBMCs or a T cell subset sorted from them (not recorded which). Receptors originate from a man between 18 and 35 years old who had mild COVID-19 (a few samples of this study predate the infection). Cell type and time point are not known. Each CDR3 is given with its conserved first and last residue.

V: TRBV20-1
J: TRBJ1-2
CDR3: CSARAGERPGYTF

V: TRBV10-3
J: TRBJ2-3
CDR3: CAISGDRGLDTQYF

V: TRBV5-1
J: TRBJ2-3
CDR3: CASTPTGSTDTQYF

V: TRBV21-1
J: TRBJ1-6
CDR3: CASSMRQESPLHF

V: TRBV10-3
J: TRBJ1-5
CDR3: CAISADRDSNQPQHF

V: TRBV12-3/TRBV12-4
J: TRBJ2-7
CDR3: CASSQRGLAEEEQYF

V: TRBV9
J: TRBJ1-1
CDR3: CASSGRQGAEAFF

V: TRBV7-2
J: TRBJ1-2
CDR3: CASSFRGYGYTF

V: TRBV5-1
J: TRBJ1-1
CDR3: CASTTEFLNTEAFF

V: TRBV29-1
J: TRBJ2-1
CDR3: CSVAGLAGRSSYNEQFF

V: TRBV9
J: TRBJ1-1
CDR3: CASSTRYETTEAFF

V: TRBV7-2
J: TRBJ2-1
CDR3: CASSLGGDEQFF

V: TRBV3-1
J: TRBJ2-7
CDR3: CASSQLLGGLSYEQYF

V: TRBV12-3/TRBV12-4
J: TRBJ1-1
CDR3: CASRRDSRGLIMNTEAFF

V: TRBV7-2
J: TRBJ2-5
CDR3: CASRIASQETQYF

V: TRBV20-1
J: TRBJ1-2
CDR3: CSATTTYGYTF

V: TRBV28
J: TRBJ2-3
CDR3: CASSLRLNTQYF

V: TRBV7-2
J: TRBJ1-3
CDR3: CASSLVGSSGNTIYF

V: TRBV7-9
J: TRBJ1-1
CDR3: CASSLDAGDRAFF

V: TRBV2
J: TRBJ1-2
CDR3: CASSEGNYGYTF

V: TRBV7-2
J: TRBJ1-3
CDR3: CASSLWAAGNTIYF

V: TRBV19
J: TRBJ2-5
CDR3: CASSSAVDLQETQYF

V: TRBV18
J: TRBJ2-7
CDR3: CASSPRTAEQYF

V: TRBV10-1
J: TRBJ2-3
CDR3: CASSELHGVHTQYF

V: TRBV29-1
J: TRBJ2-2
CDR3: CSSTLRQTAGELFF

V: TRBV7-9
J: TRBJ1-2
CDR3: CASSLGPPGYGYTF

V: TRBV6-5
J: TRBJ1-5
CDR3: CASSYSWGVLQHF

V: TRBV10-3
J: TRBJ1-6
CDR3: CATTLEQGRSPLHF

V: TRBV4-2
J: TRBJ2-7
CDR3: CASSQVTGDYEQYF

V: TRBV19
J: TRBJ2-3
CDR3: CASSTEGPDTQYF

V: TRBV9
J: TRBJ2-5
CDR3: CASSVDTQGETQYF